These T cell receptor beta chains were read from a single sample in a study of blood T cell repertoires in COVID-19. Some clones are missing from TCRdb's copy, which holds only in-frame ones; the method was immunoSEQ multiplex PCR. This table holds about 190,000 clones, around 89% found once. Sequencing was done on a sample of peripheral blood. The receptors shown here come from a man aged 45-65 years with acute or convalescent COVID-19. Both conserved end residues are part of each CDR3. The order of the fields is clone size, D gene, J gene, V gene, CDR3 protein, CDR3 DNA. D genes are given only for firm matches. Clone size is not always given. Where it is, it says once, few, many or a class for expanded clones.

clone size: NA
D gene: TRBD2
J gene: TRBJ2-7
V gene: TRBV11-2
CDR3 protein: CASSAGGQGLSSSYEQYF
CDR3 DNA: TGTGCCAGCAGCGCGGGGGGTCAGGGGTTATCTAGCTCCTACGAGCAGTACTTC

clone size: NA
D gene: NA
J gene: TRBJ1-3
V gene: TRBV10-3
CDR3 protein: CAISAPSTGNTIYF
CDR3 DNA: TGTGCCATCAGTGCCCCGAGTACCGGAAACACCATATATTTT

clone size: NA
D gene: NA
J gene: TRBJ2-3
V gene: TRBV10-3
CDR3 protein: CAIAGTYADTQYF
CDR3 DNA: TGTGCCATCGCCGGGACATACGCAGATACGCAGTATTTT

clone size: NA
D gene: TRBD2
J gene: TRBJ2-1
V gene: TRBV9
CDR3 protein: CASSVGSSGRLYNEQFF
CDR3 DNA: TGTGCCAGCAGCGTAGGCTCTAGCGGGAGGTTGTACAATGAGCAGTTCTTC

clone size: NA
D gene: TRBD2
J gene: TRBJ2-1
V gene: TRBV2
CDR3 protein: CASSGLAGDFNEQFF
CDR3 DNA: TGTGCCAGCAGTGGACTAGCGGGAGACTTCAATGAGCAGTTCTTC

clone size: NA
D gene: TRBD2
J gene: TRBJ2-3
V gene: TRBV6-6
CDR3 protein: CASSRTSGGDTQYF
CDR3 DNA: TGTGCCAGCAGTCGGACTAGCGGGGGTGATACGCAGTATTTT

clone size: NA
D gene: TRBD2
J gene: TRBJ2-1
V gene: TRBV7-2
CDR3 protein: CASSPREGGRMNEQFF
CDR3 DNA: TGTGCCAGCAGTCCTAGGGAGGGAGGACGTATGAATGAGCAGTTCTTC

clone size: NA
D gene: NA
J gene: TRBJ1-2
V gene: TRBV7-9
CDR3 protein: CASSPGPGEYYGYTF
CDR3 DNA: TGTGCCAGCAGTCCCGGACCGGGGGAGTACTATGGCTACACCTTC

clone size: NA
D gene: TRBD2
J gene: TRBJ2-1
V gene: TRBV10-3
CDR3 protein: CAIRTSGIYEQFF
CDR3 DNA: TGTGCCATCAGAACTAGCGGGATTTATGAGCAGTTCTTC

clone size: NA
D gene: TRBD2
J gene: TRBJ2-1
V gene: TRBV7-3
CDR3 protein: CASSPTSAGHYEQFF
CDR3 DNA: TGTGCCAGCAGCCCTACTAGCGCGGGTCACTATGAGCAGTTCTTC

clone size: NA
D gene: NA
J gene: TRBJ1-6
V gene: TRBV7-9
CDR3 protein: CASSLGGFGNSPLHF
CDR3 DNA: TGTGCCAGCAGCTTAGGAGGGTTTGGGAATTCACCCCTCCACTTT

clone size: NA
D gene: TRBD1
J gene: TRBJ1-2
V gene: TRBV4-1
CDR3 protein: CASSQVDREDYGYTF
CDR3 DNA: TGCGCCAGCAGCCAAGTAGACAGGGAGGACTATGGCTACACCTTC

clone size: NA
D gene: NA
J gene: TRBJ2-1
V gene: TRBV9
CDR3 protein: CASSVGSQAGYNEQFF
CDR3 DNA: TGTGCCAGCAGCGTAGGTAGCCAGGCGGGGTACAATGAGCAGTTCTTC

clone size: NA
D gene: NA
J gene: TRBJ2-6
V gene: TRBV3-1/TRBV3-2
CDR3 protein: CARRVPDSGANVLTF
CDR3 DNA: TGTGCCAGGAGAGTCCCCGACTCTGGGGCCAACGTCCTGACTTTC

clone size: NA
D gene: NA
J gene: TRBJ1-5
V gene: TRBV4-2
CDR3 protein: CASSQGQAFSNQPQHF
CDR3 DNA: TGTGCCAGCAGCCAAGGGCAGGCCTTTAGCAATCAGCCCCAGCATTTT

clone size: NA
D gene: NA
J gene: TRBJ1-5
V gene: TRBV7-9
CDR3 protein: CASSLGGDQPQHF
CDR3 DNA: TGTGCCAGCAGCTTAGGAGGCGATCAGCCCCAGCATTTT

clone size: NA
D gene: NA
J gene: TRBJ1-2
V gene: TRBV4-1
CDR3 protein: CASSQGNDIYYGYTF
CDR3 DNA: TGCGCCAGCAGCCAAGGGAATGACATCTACTATGGCTACACCTTC

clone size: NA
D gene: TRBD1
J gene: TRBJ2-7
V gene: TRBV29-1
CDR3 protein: CSAGDRGFPYEQYF
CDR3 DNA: TGCAGCGCAGGGGACAGGGGGTTCCCCTACGAGCAGTACTTC

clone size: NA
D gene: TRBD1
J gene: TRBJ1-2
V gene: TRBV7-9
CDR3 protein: CASSFTGTGGNGYTF
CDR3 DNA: TGTGCCAGCAGCTTCACGGGGACAGGGGGGAATGGCTACACCTTC

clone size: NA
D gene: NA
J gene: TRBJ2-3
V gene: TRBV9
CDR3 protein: CASSVEGGHPTDTQYF
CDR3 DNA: TGTGCCAGCAGCGTTGAAGGGGGACACCCCACAGATACGCAGTATTTT

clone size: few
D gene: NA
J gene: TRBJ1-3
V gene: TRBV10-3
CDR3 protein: CAISDGGNSGNTIYF
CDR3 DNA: TGTGCCATCAGTGACGGGGGAAACTCTGGAAACACCATATATTTT